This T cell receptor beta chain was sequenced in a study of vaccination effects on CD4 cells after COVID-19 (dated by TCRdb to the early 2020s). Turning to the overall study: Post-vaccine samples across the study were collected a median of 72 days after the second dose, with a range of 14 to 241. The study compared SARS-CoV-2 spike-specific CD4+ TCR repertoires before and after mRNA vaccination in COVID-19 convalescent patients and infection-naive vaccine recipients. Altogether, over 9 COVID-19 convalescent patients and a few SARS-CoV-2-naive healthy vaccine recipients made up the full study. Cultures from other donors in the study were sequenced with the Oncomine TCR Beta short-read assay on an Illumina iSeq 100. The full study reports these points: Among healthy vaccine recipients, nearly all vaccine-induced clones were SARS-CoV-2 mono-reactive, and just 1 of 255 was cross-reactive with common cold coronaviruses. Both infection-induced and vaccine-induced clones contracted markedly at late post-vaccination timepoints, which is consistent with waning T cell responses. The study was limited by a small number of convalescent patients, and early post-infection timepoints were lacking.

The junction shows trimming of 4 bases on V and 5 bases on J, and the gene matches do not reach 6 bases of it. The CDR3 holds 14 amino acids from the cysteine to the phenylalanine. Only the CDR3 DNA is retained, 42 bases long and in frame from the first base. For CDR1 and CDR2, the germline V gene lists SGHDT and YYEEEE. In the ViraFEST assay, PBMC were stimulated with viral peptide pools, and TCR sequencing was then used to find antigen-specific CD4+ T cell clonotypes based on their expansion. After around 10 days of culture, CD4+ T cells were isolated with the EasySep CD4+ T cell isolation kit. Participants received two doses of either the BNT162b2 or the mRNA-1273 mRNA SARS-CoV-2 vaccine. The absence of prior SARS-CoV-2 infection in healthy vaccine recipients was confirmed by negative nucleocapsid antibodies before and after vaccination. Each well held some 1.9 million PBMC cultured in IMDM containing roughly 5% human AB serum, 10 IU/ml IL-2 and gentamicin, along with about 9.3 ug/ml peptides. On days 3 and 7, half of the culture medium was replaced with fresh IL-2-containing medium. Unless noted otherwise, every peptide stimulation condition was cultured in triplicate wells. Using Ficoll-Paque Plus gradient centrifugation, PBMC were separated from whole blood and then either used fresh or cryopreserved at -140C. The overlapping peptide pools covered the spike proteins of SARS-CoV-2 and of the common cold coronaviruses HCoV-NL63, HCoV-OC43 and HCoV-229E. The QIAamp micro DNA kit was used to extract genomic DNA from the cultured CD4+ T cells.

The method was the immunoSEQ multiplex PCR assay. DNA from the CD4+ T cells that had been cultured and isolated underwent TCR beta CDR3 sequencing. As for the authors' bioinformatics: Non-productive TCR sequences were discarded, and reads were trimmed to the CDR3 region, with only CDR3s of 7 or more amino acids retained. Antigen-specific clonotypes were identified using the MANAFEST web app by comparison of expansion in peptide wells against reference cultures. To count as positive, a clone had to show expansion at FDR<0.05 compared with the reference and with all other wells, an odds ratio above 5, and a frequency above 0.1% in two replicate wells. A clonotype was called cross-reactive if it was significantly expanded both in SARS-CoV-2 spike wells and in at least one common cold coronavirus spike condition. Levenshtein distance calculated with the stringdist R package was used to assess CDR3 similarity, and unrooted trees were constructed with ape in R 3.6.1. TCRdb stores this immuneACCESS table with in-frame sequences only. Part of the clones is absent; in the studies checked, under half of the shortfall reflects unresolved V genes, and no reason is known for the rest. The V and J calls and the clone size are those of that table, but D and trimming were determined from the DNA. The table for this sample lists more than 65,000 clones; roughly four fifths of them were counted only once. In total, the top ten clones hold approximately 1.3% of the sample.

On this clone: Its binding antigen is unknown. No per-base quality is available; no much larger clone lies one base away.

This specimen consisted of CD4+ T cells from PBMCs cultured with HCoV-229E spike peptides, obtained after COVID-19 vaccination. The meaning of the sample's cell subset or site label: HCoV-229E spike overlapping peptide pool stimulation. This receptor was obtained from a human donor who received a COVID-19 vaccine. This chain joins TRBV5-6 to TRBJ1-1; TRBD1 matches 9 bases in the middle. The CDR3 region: CASSTTGTGTEAFF. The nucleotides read TGTGCCAGCAGCACAACCGGGACAGGGACTGAAGCTTTCTTT.